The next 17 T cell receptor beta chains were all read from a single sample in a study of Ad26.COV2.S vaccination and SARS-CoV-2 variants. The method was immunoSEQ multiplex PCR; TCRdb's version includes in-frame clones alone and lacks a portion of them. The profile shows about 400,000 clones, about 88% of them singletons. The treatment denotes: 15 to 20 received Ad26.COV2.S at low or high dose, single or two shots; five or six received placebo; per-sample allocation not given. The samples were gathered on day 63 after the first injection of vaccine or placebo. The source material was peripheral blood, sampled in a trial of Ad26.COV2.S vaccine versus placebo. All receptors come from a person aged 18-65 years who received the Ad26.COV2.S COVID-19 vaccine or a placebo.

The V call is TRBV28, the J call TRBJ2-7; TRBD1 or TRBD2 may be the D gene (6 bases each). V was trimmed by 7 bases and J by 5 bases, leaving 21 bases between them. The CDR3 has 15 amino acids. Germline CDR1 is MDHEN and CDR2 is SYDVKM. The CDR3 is CASTLWGAGSDEQYF. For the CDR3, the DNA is TGTGCCAGCACCCTTTGGGGGGCGGGCAGCGACGAGCAGTACTTC. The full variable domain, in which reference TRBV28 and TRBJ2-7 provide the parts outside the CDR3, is DVKVTQSSRYLVKRTGEKVFLECVQDMDHENMFWYRQDPGLGLRLIYFSYDVKMKEKGDIPEGYSVSREKKERFSLILESASTNQTSMYLCASTLWGAGSDEQYFGPGTRLTVT.

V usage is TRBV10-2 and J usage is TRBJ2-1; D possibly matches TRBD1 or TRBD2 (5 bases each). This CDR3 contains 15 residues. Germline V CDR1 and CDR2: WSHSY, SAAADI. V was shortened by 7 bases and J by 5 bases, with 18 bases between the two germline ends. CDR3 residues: CASTIGASRNNEQFF. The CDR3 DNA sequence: TGCGCCAGCACCATTGGGGCTAGCCGAAACAATGAGCAGTTCTTC.

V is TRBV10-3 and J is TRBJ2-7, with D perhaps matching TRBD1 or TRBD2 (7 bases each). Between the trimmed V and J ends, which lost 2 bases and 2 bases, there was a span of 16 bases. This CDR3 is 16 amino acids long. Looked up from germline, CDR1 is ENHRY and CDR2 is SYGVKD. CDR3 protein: CAISETSRGTTYEQYF. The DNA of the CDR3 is TGTGCCATCAGTGAGACTTCCAGGGGGACTACCTACGAGCAGTACTTC.

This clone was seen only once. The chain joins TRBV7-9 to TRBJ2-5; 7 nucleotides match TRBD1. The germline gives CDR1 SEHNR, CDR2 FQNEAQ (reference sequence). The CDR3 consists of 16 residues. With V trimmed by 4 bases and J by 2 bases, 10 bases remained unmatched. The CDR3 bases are TGTGCCAGCAGCTCCTCCCCCGGGACAGTTCAAGAGACCCAGTACTTC. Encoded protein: CASSSSPGTVQETQYF.

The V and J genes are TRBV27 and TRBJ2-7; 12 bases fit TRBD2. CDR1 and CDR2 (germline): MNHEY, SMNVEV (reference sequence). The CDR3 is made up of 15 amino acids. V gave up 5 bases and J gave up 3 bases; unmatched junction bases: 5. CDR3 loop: CASSPETSGSYEQYF. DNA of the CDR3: TGTGCCAGCAGTCCGGAGACTAGCGGGAGCTACGAGCAGTACTTC.

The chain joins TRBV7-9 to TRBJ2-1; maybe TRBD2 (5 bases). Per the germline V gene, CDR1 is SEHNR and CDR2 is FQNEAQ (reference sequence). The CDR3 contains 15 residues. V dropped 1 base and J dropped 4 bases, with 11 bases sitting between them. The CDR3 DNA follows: TGTGCCAGCAGCTTAGGGGAGTGGGGTTACAATGAGCAGTTCTTC. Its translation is CASSLGEWGYNEQFF.

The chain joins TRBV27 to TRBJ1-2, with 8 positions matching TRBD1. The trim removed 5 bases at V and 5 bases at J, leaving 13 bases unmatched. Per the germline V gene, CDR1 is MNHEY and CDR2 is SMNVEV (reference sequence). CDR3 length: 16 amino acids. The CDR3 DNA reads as TGTGCCAGCAGTCCCCCCGGGACAGGCGGGCTGTATGGCTACACCTTC. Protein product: CASSPPGTGGLYGYTF.

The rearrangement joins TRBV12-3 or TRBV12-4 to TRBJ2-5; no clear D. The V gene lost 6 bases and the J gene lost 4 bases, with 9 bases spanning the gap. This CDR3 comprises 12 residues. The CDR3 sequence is CASSPMGETQYF. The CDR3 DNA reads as TGTGCCAGCAGCCCCATGGGAGAGACCCAGTACTTC.

The CDR3 loop reads CASSPPSGGQHTQYF. CDR3 nucleotides: TGTGCCAGCTCACCACCTTCGGGAGGACAACATACGCAGTATTTT. The V call is TRBV18, the J call TRBJ2-3, with TRBD2 identical over 7 bases. CDR3 length: 15 amino acids. Germline trimming cut 0 bases from V and 7 bases from J; bases unmatched to any gene: 7. CDR1 and CDR2 (germline): KGHSH, LQKENI. Drawing the rest from reference TRBV18 and TRBJ2-3, the complete variable domain is NAGVMQNPRHLVRRRGQEARLRCSPMKGHSHVYWYRQLPEEGLKFMVYLQKENIIDESGMPKERFSAEFPKEGPSILRIQQVVRGDSAAYFCASSPPSGGQHTQYFGPGTRLTVL.

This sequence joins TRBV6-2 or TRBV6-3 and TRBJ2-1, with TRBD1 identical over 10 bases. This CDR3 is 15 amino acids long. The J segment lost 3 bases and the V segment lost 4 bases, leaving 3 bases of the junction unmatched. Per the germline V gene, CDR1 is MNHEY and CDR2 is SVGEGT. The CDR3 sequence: CASSSGQGDYNEQFF. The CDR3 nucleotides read TGTGCCAGCAGTTCTGGACAGGGGGACTACAATGAGCAGTTCTTC.

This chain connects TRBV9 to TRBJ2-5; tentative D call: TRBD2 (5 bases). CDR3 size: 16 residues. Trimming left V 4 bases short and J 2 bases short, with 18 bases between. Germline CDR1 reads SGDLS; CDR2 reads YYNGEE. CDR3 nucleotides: TGTGCCAGCAGCCCCTGCTGGAGCGGCCCACAAGAGACCCAGTACTTC. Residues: CASSPCWSGPQETQYF.

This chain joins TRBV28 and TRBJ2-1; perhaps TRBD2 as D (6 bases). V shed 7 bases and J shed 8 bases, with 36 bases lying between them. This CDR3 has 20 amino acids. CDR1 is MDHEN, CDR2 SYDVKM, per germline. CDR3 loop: CASNSGADVRGSNPAHEQFF. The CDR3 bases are TGTGCCAGCAACTCGGGAGCGGATGTTAGGGGATCCAATCCGGCACATGAGCAGTTCTTC.

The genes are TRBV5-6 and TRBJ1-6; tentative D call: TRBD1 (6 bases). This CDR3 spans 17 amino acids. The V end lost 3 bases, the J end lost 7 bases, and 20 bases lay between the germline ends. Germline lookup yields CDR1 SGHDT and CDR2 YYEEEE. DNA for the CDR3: TGTGCCAGCAGCTCCCTTCCTGGGGGGGCGTGGAATTCACCCCTCCACTTT. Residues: CASSSLPGGAWNSPLHF.

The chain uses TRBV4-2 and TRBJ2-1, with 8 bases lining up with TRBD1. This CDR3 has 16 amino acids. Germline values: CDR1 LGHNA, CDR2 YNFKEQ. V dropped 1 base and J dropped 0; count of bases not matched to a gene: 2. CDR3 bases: TGTGCCAGCAGCCAAGTTACAGGGGGCTCCTACAATGAGCAGTTCTTC. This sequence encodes CASSQVTGGSYNEQFF.

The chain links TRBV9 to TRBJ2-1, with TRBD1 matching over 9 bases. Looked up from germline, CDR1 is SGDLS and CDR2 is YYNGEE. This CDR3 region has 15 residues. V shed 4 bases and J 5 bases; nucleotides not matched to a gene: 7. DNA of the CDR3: TGTGCCAGCAGCCCATCCGGGACAGGGAACAATGAGCAGTTCTTC. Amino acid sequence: CASSPSGTGNNEQFF.

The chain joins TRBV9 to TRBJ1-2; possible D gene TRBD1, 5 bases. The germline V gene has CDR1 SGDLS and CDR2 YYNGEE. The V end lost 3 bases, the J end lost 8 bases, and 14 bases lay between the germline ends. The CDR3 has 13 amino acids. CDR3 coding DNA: TGTGCCAGCAGCGGGGGTGGCAGGGCGGGCTACACCTTC. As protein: CASSGGGRAGYTF.

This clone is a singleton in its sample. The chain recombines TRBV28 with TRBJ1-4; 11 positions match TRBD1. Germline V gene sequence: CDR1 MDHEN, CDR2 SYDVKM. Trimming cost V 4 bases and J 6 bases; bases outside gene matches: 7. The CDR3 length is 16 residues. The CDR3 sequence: CASSSRTGGEDEKLFF. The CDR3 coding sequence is TGTGCCAGCAGTTCAAGGACAGGGGGCGAGGATGAAAAACTGTTTTTT. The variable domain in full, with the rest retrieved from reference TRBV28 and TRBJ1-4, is DVKVTQSSRYLVKRTGEKVFLECVQDMDHENMFWYRQDPGLGLRLIYFSYDVKMKEKGDIPEGYSVSREKKERFSLILESASTNQTSMYLCASSSRTGGEDEKLFFGSGTQLSVL.